The source of this T cell receptor (beta chain) is a study of early T cells in non-severe SARS-CoV-2 infection. This clonotype came up many times. Attachment of unique molecular identifiers was made to individual cDNA molecules. TCRdb used MiXCR to reprocess the 5' RACE reads, holding one entry per CDR3 protein. The data show tens of thousands of distinct CDR3 sequences, about an eighth seen once. The germline gives CDR1 SEHNR, CDR2 FQNEAQ (reference sequence). The CDR3 loop spans 16 amino acids. V lost 4 bases, J lost 7 bases, and 15 bases stayed unmatched. This TCR came from an adult who was a healthcare worker with PCR-confirmed SARS-CoV-2 infection or an uninfected control (not recorded which). The sequencing input was whole blood. The rearrangement uses TRBV7-9 and TRBJ2-7; 8 bases agree with TRBD2. CDR3 sequence reads: CASSSAVSGGPDEQYF. CDR3 bases: TGTGCCAGCAGCTCAGCGGTATCGGGAGGGCCGGATGAGCAGTACTTC.